Listed here is a single T cell receptor beta chain. Its antigen remains unidentified. Naive-designated CD8 cells lacked CD45RO, were positively enriched for CCR7, and omitted terminally differentiated effector memory CD45RA+ cells. Study processing details: ImmunoSEQ yielded junction-only sequences lacking quality scores, so filtering differed. Clones were read by immunoSEQ multiplex PCR, and TCRdb kept only the in-frame ones, dropping some. From that table come the V and J calls and clone size; the DNA was used to work out D and trimming. The sample yields some 2.1 million clones, about 95% seen once. This record comes from a study of shared clonotypes between healthy human individuals. Study conclusions and caveats: Incompleteness in sorted-subset sequencing, despite large depth, was shown by rarefaction. Estimated richness was generally greater in naive than memory subsets.

Sequencing was done on a sample of naive CD8+ T cells sorted from blood. The receptor was derived from a man younger than 30 in good health.

The DNA of the CDR3 is TGTGCCAGCAGCCTCGACAGGGATGGAGGTGAAAAACTGTTTTTT. Translating it yields CASSLDRDGGEKLFF. This sequence joins TRBV28 and TRBJ1-4, with 7 bases aligning to TRBD1. This CDR3 is built from 15 residues. With 6 bases clipped from V and 7 bases from J, the junction kept 11 bases outside the gene matches. CDR1 and CDR2 (germline): MDHEN, SYDVKM.